This TCR beta chain was recorded in a study of blood T cells in healthy people across ages. Many counts were recorded for this clonotype. Its antigen is currently unknown. This CDR3 has 12 amino acids. V was trimmed by 7 bases and J by 3 bases, leaving 8 bases between them. CDR1 and CDR2 (germline): ENHRY, SYGVKD. The draw of peripheral blood yielded about 10 milliliters from each donor. A J-beta primer mix and a sample-barcoded 5' primer were used in a second PCR of about 7 to 12 cycles. Per sample, CDR3-containing paired-end reads numbered at least 3 million. Each CDR3 protein is one row after TCRdb ran MiXCR on the 5' RACE reads. This table has 700,000 to 800,000 distinct CDR3 sequences, roughly 45% appearing once. Study outcomes and limitations: Estimated diversity across one million T cells was deemed an underestimate.

The sample consisted of blood. This TCR was recovered from a woman aged 55 to 70 in good health. The V and J genes are TRBV10-3 and TRBJ2-3; D unresolved. The CDR3 region has the DNA TGTGCCATCATGGGCAAAACAGATACGCAGTATTTT. Encoded protein: CAIMGKTDTQYF.